Presented here are 20 T cell receptor beta chains from one specimen sequenced in a study of T cells in Graves' hyperthyroidism and ophthalmopathy. Amplification targeted TCR beta CDR3 regions from RNA transcripts. During a first-round RT-PCR of the TCR CDR3, the HTBI primer set was used. TCRdb reprocessed the multiplex PCR reads via MiXCR and lists one record per CDR3 protein. The sample shows 300,000 to 400,000 distinct CDR3 sequences, around 20% of them seen only once. Material for sequencing was blood. These receptors all stem from a woman in her 50s with Graves' hyperthyroidism.

The rearrangement joins TRBV9 to TRBJ2-7, with D hard to call. Germline V lookup: CDR1 SGDLS, CDR2 YYNGEE. The CDR3 sequence is 14 residues long. V shed 1 base and J shed 1 base, with 9 bases lying between them. The CDR3 region is CASSVLAESYEQYF. The CDR3 DNA sequence: TGTGCCAGCAGCGTATTGGCGGAGTCCTACGAGCAGTACTTC.

The rearrangement uses TRBV28 and TRBJ1-4, with 9 bases that match TRBD1. This CDR3 contains 16 residues. Per the germline V gene, CDR1 is MDHEN and CDR2 is SYDVKM. The ends lost 4 bases at V and 6 bases at J; junction bases unmatched: 9. CDR3 loop: CASSSPPGTGYEKLFF. CDR3 nucleotides: TGTGCCAGCAGTTCACCACCGGGGACAGGGTATGAAAAACTGTTTTTT.

This clonotype was detected many times. This chain joins TRBV11-1 and TRBJ2-7, with a possible D match to TRBD1 (5 bases). The germline CDR1 and CDR2 sequences are SGHAT and FQDESV (reference sequence). With 1 base removed from V and 2 bases from J, the gap between germline ends came to 9 bases. This CDR3 spans 14 amino acids. CDR3 in amino acids: CASSLEGVPYEQYF. In DNA form, the CDR3 reads TGTGCCAGCAGCTTAGAAGGGGTACCCTACGAGCAGTACTTC. The whole variable domain, remainder taken from reference TRBV11-1 and TRBJ2-7, is EAEVAQSPRYKITEKSQAVAFWCDPISGHATLYWYRQILGQGPELLVQFQDESVVDDSQLPKDRFSAERLKGVDSTLKIQPAELGDSAMYLCASSLEGVPYEQYFGPGTRLTVT.

This clonotype has only a few counts. With a much larger clone just one base away, this may be a read error. The chain is built from TRBV7-9 and TRBJ2-5; perhaps D is TRBD1 or TRBD2 (5 bases each). Germline loops: CDR1 SEHNR, CDR2 FQNEAQ (reference sequence). The V end lost 5 bases, the J end lost 1 base, and 11 bases lay between the germline ends. This CDR3 region has 14 residues. The CDR3, as DNA: TGTGCCAGCAGCCCCGTGAGGGGCCAAGAGACCCAGTACTTC. Encoded protein: CASSPVRGQETQYF.

This clonotype was seen many times. This chain connects TRBV4-1 to TRBJ2-2; maybe TRBD1 (5 bases). Trimming removed 1 base at V and 5 bases at J, with 11 bases between. The CDR3 is 15 amino acids. Germline V lookup: CDR1 MGHRA, CDR2 YSYEKL. The CDR3 nucleotides are TGCGCCAGCAGCCAAGTTTCAGGGTTGACCGGGGAGCTGTTTTTT. Its protein product is CASSQVSGLTGELFF.

Ten or more counts support this clonotype. This chain uses TRBV3-1 with TRBJ2-1; D call uncertain. Germline V lookup: CDR1 LGHDT, CDR2 YNNKEL (reference sequence). The V end lost 1 base, the J end lost 9 bases, and 7 bases lay between the germline ends. This CDR3 comprises 12 residues. CDR3 in DNA: TGTGCCAGCAGCCAAGCACAAACTGAGCAGTTCTTC. Residues: CASSQAQTEQFF.

V usage is TRBV11-2 and J usage is TRBJ2-1, with 7 bases lining up with TRBD1. J was trimmed by 9 bases and V by 4 bases; bases with no gene match: 15. CDR3 length equals 16 residues. CDR1 and CDR2 (germline): SGHAT, FQNNGV. The DNA for the CDR3 is TGTGCCAGCAGCTCCCATTCGGCGACAGGGCTAAGTGAGCAGTTCTTC. Its translation is CASSSHSATGLSEQFF.

There are many counts of this clonotype. The genes are TRBV20-1 and TRBJ1-1, with D possibly matching TRBD1 (5 bases). This CDR3 spans 17 amino acids. The V end was cut by 3 bases, the J end by 4 bases, with 24 bases between. Germline V gene sequence: CDR1 DFQATT, CDR2 SNEGSKA (reference sequence). In DNA, the CDR3 is TGCAGTGCTAGTGGATTCTTCCAGGGAAGTGGTTCCACTGAAGCTTTCTTT. This codes for CSASGFFQGSGSTEAFF.

The chain uses TRBV3-1 and TRBJ2-2; no definite D call. Trimming took 6 bases from V and 4 from J, leaving 6 bases between them. Germline CDR1 is LGHDT and CDR2 is YNNKEL (reference sequence). The CDR3 is made up of 12 amino acids. As DNA, the CDR3 is TGTGCCAGCAGACATATCACCGGGGAGCTGTTTTTT. The encoded protein is CASRHITGELFF.

This clonotype was observed a few times. The CDR3 coding sequence is TGTGCCAGTAGTATAGATCGGGATTCACCCCTCCACTTT. Translation: CASSIDRDSPLHF. The chain uses TRBV19 and TRBJ1-6, with D unclear. Germline values: CDR1 LNHDA, CDR2 SQIVND (reference sequence). Trimming pared 0 bases from V and 8 bases from J, leaving 5 bases between. The CDR3 length is 13 residues.

This clonotype was detected ten times or more. The J gene is TRBJ1-1, the V gene TRBV3-1, with TRBD1 matching 7 bases. J gave up 1 base and V 2 bases, and 1 base lay outside the gene matches. This CDR3 has 14 amino acids. From germline, CDR1 is LGHDT and CDR2 YNNKEL (reference sequence). CDR3 DNA sequence: TGTGCCAGCAGCCAACAGGGGGGGAACACTGAAGCTTTCTTT. The encoded protein is CASSQQGGNTEAFF. Drawing the rest from reference TRBV3-1 and TRBJ1-1, the complete variable domain is DTAVSQTPKYLVTQMGNDKSIKCEQNLGHDTMYWYKQDSKKFLKIMFSYNNKELIINETVPNRFSPKSPDKAHLNLHINSLELGDSAVYFCASSQQGGNTEAFFGQGTRLTVV.

This clonotype was counted a few times. The rearrangement links TRBV28 to TRBJ2-1, with 7 positions matching TRBD1. CDR1 and CDR2 from the germline V gene are MDHEN and SYDVKM. V dropped 4 bases and J dropped 15; count of bases not matched to a gene: 9. This CDR3 is 12 amino acids long. The CDR3, as DNA: TGTGCCAGCAGTTCCGGACAGGTCGGTCCGTTCTTC. This codes for CASSSGQVGPFF.

This clonotype was counted many times. The J gene is TRBJ2-7, the V gene TRBV20-1, with TRBD2 as a possible D gene (6 bases). The CDR3 has 16 amino acids. The germline V gene encodes CDR1 DFQATT and CDR2 SNEGSKA (reference sequence). V was pared by 3 bases and J by 3 bases, with 21 bases between. CDR3 coding DNA: TGCAGTGCTAGTCTAGCGACAACTCCCTCCTACTACGAGCAGTACTTC. It encodes CSASLATTPSYYEQYF.

This clonotype was seen ten or more times. The J gene is TRBJ1-2, the V gene TRBV12-3 or TRBV12-4; D gene unclear. CDR3 length equals 12 residues. The germline V and J ends were trimmed by 6 bases and 4 bases, with 9 bases remaining between them. The CDR3 here is CASSQGLYGYTF. CDR3 nucleotides: TGTGCCAGCAGCCAAGGTCTCTATGGCTACACCTTC.

This clonotype turned up a few times. This chain links TRBV20-1 with TRBJ2-1; D not resolved. With 0 bases removed from V and 5 bases from J, the gap between germline ends came to 20 bases. Germline values: CDR1 DFQATT, CDR2 SNEGSKA (reference sequence). This CDR3 is built from 17 residues. CDR3 region: CSARDGKGRARNNEQFF. In nucleotides, the CDR3 is TGCAGTGCTAGAGATGGGAAAGGCCGAGCCCGAAACAATGAGCAGTTCTTC.

The chain is built from TRBV24-1 and TRBJ2-3; 7 bases map to TRBD1. V dropped 4 bases and J dropped 5; count of bases not matched to a gene: 5. Germline V lookup: CDR1 KGHDR, CDR2 SFDVKD. The CDR3 is made up of 14 amino acids. The DNA for the CDR3 is TGTGCCACCAGTGAGACAGGGCTGGAAGATACGCAGTATTTT. Translated, it gives CATSETGLEDTQYF.

This clonotype was seen repeatedly, ten times or more. This sequence joins TRBV28 and TRBJ2-3; D unclear. Germline values: CDR1 MDHEN, CDR2 SYDVKM. Trimming cost V 3 bases and J 3 bases, with 19 bases left between them. This CDR3 contains 17 residues. CDR3 bases: TGTGCCAGCAGTTTTGGAATAGGATCCGTTCTAACAGATACGCAGTATTTT. The encoded protein is CASSFGIGSVLTDTQYF.

V is TRBV25-1 and J is TRBJ1-6; 7 nucleotides line up with TRBD1. CDR1 and CDR2 (germline): MGHDK, SYGVNS. This CDR3 spans 18 amino acids. Trimming took 7 bases from V and 7 from J; bases not matched to a gene: 19. CDR3 bases: TGTGCCAGCACGAGGAGGGGGACCGGGACAGAAGAGAATTCACCCCTCCACTTT. Encoded protein: CASTRRGTGTEENSPLHF.

This clonotype was seen many times. The chain joins TRBV11-3 to TRBJ1-2, with D possibly matching TRBD1 (6 bases). The V and J ends lost 4 bases and 2 bases respectively, with 17 bases between them. The CDR3 has 16 residues. CDR1 and CDR2 (germline): SGHNT, YENEEA. CDR3 region: CASSSRKQGVNYGYTF. Written as DNA, the CDR3 is TGTGCCAGCAGCTCACGTAAACAGGGTGTGAACTATGGCTACACCTTC. Full variable domain (outside the CDR3, taken from reference TRBV11-3 and TRBJ1-2): EAGVVQSPRYKIIEKKQPVAFWCNPISGHNTLYWYLQNLGQGPELLIRYENEEAVDDSQLPKDRFSAERLKGVDSTLKIQPAELGDSAVYLCASSSRKQGVNYGYTFGSGTRLTVV.

This sequence joins TRBV4-2 and TRBJ2-3; 10 bases agree with TRBD2. Trimming cost V 3 bases and J 7 bases; bases outside gene matches: 10. The CDR3 contains 16 residues. Germline CDR1 LGHNA, CDR2 YNFKEQ. CDR3 loop: CASSQSTSGTRNTQYF. The CDR3 region has the DNA TGTGCCAGCAGCCAGTCCACTAGCGGGACGCGTAATACGCAGTATTTT.